A single sample is the source of the 9 T cell receptor beta chains below, sequenced in a study of blood T cell repertoires in COVID-19. Profiling relied on immunoSEQ multiplex PCR, and the TCRdb table lists in-frame clones only, not all of them. The sample lists about 140,000 clones; approximately 89% were seen once. The sequencing input was peripheral blood. The receptors stem from a woman between 45 and 60 years old with acute or convalescent COVID-19.

V is TRBV5-1 and J is TRBJ2-1; 11 bases line up with TRBD2. CDR3 length equals 16 residues. Unmatched junction bases numbered 9, after V lost 4 bases and J lost 6 bases. Looked up from germline, CDR1 is SGHRS and CDR2 is YFSETQ. CDR3 amino acids: CASSPPTSGKVNEQFF. The CDR3 bases are TGCGCCAGCAGCCCGCCGACTAGCGGGAAGGTCAATGAGCAGTTCTTC.

The rearrangement links TRBV18 to TRBJ1-6, with unresolved D. The germline V and J ends were trimmed by 4 bases and 7 bases, with 17 bases remaining between them. CDR1 and CDR2 (germline): KGHSH, LQKENI. This CDR3 comprises 16 residues. This chain's CDR3 is CASSLRNRSGNSPLHF. The CDR3 region has the DNA TGTGCCAGCTCACTGCGAAATCGCTCGGGGAATTCACCCCTCCACTTT.

The chain recombines TRBV25-1 with TRBJ2-1; TRBD1 matches 7 bases. V shed 8 bases, J shed 0 bases, and the junction held 4 bases outside the gene matches. The length of the CDR3 is 14 residues. Germline assignment: CDR1 MGHDK and CDR2 SYGVNS. CDR3 sequence: CASARDSSYNEQFF. The CDR3 bases are TGTGCCAGCGCTCGGGACAGCTCCTACAATGAGCAGTTCTTC.

The rearrangement joins TRBV4-2 to TRBJ2-1, with 8 bases aligning to TRBD2. This CDR3 comprises 17 residues. V was pared by 0 bases and J by 0 bases, with 4 bases of the junction left unmatched. Germline V gene data show CDR1 as LGHNA and CDR2 as YNFKEQ. CDR3: CASSQDKSGSSYNEQFF. CDR3 DNA: TGTGCCAGCAGCCAAGATAAGAGCGGGAGCTCCTACAATGAGCAGTTCTTC.

The rearrangement uses TRBV5-1 and TRBJ2-3, with a tentative D call TRBD1 (6 bases). Between the trimmed V and J ends, which lost 0 bases and 4 bases, there was a span of 9 bases. Germline assignment: CDR1 SGHRS and CDR2 YFSETQ. There are 14 residues in the CDR3. CDR3 in amino acids: CASSLAAGADTQYF. The CDR3 DNA reads as TGCGCCAGCAGCTTGGCGGCAGGGGCAGATACGCAGTATTTT.

This sequence joins TRBV5-5 and TRBJ1-5; TRBD1 aligns across 9 bases. V lost 4 bases, J lost 4 bases, and 9 bases stayed unmatched. The germline V gene encodes CDR1 SGHKS and CDR2 YYEKEE (reference sequence). This CDR3 spans 16 amino acids. CDR3 coding DNA: TGTGCCAGCAGCAAGGATCTGGGGACAGGGAATCAGCCCCAGCATTTT. Its protein product is CASSKDLGTGNQPQHF.

V and J are TRBV29-1 and TRBJ1-2; perhaps TRBD1 as D (6 bases). Germline V CDR1 and CDR2: SQVTM, ANQGSEA. This CDR3 has 15 residues. Trimming left V 7 bases short and J 7 bases short, with 25 bases between. The CDR3: CSADRMMVVAGGYTF. The CDR3, as DNA: TGCAGCGCAGACAGGATGATGGTTGTGGCGGGTGGCTACACCTTC.

This clone was seen only once. The V and J genes are TRBV9 and TRBJ1-2; 8 bases are shared with TRBD1. This CDR3 is 15 amino acids long. Germline CDR1 reads SGDLS; CDR2 reads YYNGEE. The V segment lost 4 bases and the J segment 4 bases; nucleotides outside the gene matches: 9. The CDR3 sequence: CASSPQTGDGYGYTF. In nucleotides, the CDR3 is TGTGCCAGCAGCCCCCAGACAGGGGACGGCTATGGCTACACCTTC.

This rearrangement joins TRBV19 to TRBJ1-3; D is undetermined. V gave up 7 bases and J gave up 0 bases, with 10 bases separating them. The CDR3 length is 14 residues. Germline V gene lookup returns CDR1 LNHDA and CDR2 SQIVND (reference sequence). The DNA of the CDR3 is TGTGCCAGTACGGGTCCCGCCTCTGGAAACACCATATATTTT. This translates into CASTGPASGNTIYF. The complete variable domain, with remaining parts taken from reference TRBV19 and TRBJ1-3, reads DGGITQSPKYLFRKEGQNVTLSCEQNLNHDAMYWYRQDPGQGLRLIYYSQIVNDFQKGDIAEGYSVSREKKESFPLTVTSAQKNPTAFYLCASTGPASGNTIYFGEGSWLTVV.